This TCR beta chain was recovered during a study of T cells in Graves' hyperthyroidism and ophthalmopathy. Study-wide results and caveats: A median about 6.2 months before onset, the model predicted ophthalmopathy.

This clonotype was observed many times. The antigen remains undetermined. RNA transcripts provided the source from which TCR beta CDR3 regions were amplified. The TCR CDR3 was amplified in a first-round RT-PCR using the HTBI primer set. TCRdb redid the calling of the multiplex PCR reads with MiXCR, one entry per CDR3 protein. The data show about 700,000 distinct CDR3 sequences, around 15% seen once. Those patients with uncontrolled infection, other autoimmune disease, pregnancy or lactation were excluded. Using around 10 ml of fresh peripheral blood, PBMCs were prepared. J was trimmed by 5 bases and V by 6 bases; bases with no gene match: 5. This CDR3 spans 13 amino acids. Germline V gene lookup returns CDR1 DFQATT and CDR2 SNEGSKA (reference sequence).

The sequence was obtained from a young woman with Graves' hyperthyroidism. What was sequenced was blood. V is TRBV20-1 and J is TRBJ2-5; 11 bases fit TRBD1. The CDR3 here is CSAGQGAEETQYF. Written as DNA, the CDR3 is TGCAGTGCAGGACAGGGGGCGGAGGAGACCCAGTACTTC.